The 21 T cell receptor beta chains below all came from one sample that was sequenced in a study of monozygotic twins with inflammatory bowel disease. One entry per CDR3 protein, without DNA, is what TCRdb gives after re-calling the 5' RACE reads. The table gives 350,000 to 400,000 distinct CDR3 sequences; the top ten clones make up around 2.6% of it. The specimen sequenced was blood. These receptors came from a human donor with ulcerative colitis or Crohn's disease, or a healthy co-twin of an affected twin (not recorded which).

The J gene is TRBJ1-2, the V gene TRBV15. CDR1 and CDR2 from the germline V gene are LNHNV and YYDKDF (reference sequence). CDR3 length equals 16 residues. The CDR3 spells CATSRGEAGWNYGYTF.

The gene calls are TRBV12-3 or TRBV12-4 and TRBJ1-2; as DNA is missing, the TRBD1 call by TCRdb cannot be tested. This CDR3 is built from 14 residues. CDR3: CASSFTGAHYGYTF.

The chain uses TRBV11-2 and TRBJ2-1; TCRdb selects TRBD2, and the lack of DNA leaves this call unchecked. Germline CDR1 is SGHAT and CDR2 is FQNNGV. The CDR3 has 13 amino acids. The CDR3 loop reads CASSLAYLAGKFF.

V is TRBV18 and J is TRBJ1-4. CDR1 KGHSH and CDR2 LQKENI come from the germline V gene. The CDR3 consists of 16 residues. CDR3 in amino acids: CASSPQGAGTNEKLFF.

The V and J genes are TRBV24-1 and TRBJ2-3; there is no DNA to check the TCRdb D call of TRBD1. Looked up from germline, CDR1 is KGHDR and CDR2 is SFDVKD. There are 15 residues in the CDR3. CDR3 sequence reads: CATSALGGGPDTQYF.

The chain links TRBV12-3 or TRBV12-4 to TRBJ2-5; absent DNA, TCRdb's TRBD1 call cannot be checked. This CDR3 is built from 14 residues. This chain's CDR3 is CASSGTGGTETQYF.

The V and J genes are TRBV20-1 and TRBJ2-7. Germline V gives CDR1 DFQATT, CDR2 SNEGSKA (reference sequence). The CDR3 has 14 amino acids. CDR3 residues: CSARDRDQSYEQYF.

The chain combines TRBV20-1 with TRBJ1-5. The germline gives CDR1 DFQATT, CDR2 SNEGSKA (reference sequence). The CDR3 is 14 amino acids. The CDR3 spells CSASLGRANQPQHF.

The chain carries TRBV20-1 and TRBJ2-3; the D gene TCRdb calls, TRBD2, cannot be checked with no DNA. Germline V lookup: CDR1 DFQATT, CDR2 SNEGSKA (reference sequence). The CDR3 spans 19 residues. The CDR3 region is CSARPAGGQSNPSTDTQYF.

J is TRBJ2-1 and V is TRBV9; without DNA, the TCRdb call of TRBD1 cannot be checked. This CDR3 has 16 residues. The germline V gene encodes CDR1 SGDLS and CDR2 YYNGEE. This CDR3 reads CASSVGMGGSVNEQFF.

This sequence joins TRBV7-9 and TRBJ2-7; TCRdb's D call of TRBD1 is untestable without DNA. The CDR3 is 14 amino acids. Per germline, CDR1 SEHNR and CDR2 FQNEAQ (reference sequence). CDR3 region: CASSPSTGTDEQYF.

V is TRBV7-9 and J is TRBJ1-2; there is no DNA to check the TCRdb D call of TRBD1. This CDR3 comprises 12 residues. The V gene's germline CDR1 is SEHNR and CDR2 FQNEAQ (reference sequence). The chain's CDR3 is CASSRGPDSGNF. The full variable domain, rest sourced from reference TRBV7-9 and TRBJ1-2, is DTGVSQNPRHKITKRGQNVTFRCDPISEHNRLYWYRQTLGQGPEFLTYFQNEAQLEKSRLLSDRFSAERPKGSFSTLEIQRTEQGDSAMYLCASSRGPDSGNFGSGTRLTVV.

The J gene is TRBJ2-5, the V gene TRBV15. Germline values: CDR1 LNHNV, CDR2 YYDKDF (reference sequence). CDR3 size: 14 residues. CDR3 sequence reads: CATSRDLAGRRAYF.

V is TRBV29-1 and J is TRBJ1-5; with no DNA, the TCRdb D assignment of TRBD1 cannot be verified. The length of the CDR3 is 13 residues. Germline lookup yields CDR1 SQVTM and CDR2 ANQGSEA. Here the CDR3 reads CSVVSQGNQPQHF.

J is TRBJ1-2 and V is TRBV11-2. The germline gives CDR1 SGHAT, CDR2 FQNNGV. This CDR3 has 14 amino acids. The CDR3 here is CASSVRANNYGYTF.

The J gene is TRBJ2-7, the V gene TRBV7-2; absent DNA, TCRdb's TRBD1 call cannot be checked. This CDR3 is built from 15 residues. Germline CDR1 and CDR2: SGHTA and FQGNSA. The CDR3 spells CASSFQSGVTYEQYF.

The chain employs TRBV27 and TRBJ2-5; the TRBD1 assignment by TCRdb is unverifiable without DNA. The length of the CDR3 is 15 residues. In germline, CDR1 is MNHEY, CDR2 SMNVEV (reference sequence). The CDR3 is CASSPTIQGLETQYF.

The V gene is TRBV29-1, the J gene TRBJ2-6. CDR3 length: 14 residues. Per the germline V gene, CDR1 is SQVTM and CDR2 is ANQGSEA. CDR3: CSVRTGSGANVLTF.

The chain carries TRBV6-4 and TRBJ2-3. Germline lookup yields CDR1 MRHNA and CDR2 SNTAGT. This CDR3 region has 13 residues. The CDR3 reads CASSDKGTDTQYF.

This sequence joins TRBV4-3 and TRBJ2-1; TCRdb designates TRBD2, a call that cannot be tested without DNA. CDR1 LGHNA and CDR2 YSLEER come from the germline V gene. The CDR3 loop spans 19 amino acids. Here the CDR3 reads CASSPTRAGGQWSYNEQFF.

The V call is TRBV20-1, the J call TRBJ2-7. The germline gives CDR1 DFQATT, CDR2 SNEGSKA (reference sequence). The CDR3 runs to 14 residues. The CDR3 loop is CSARESRGAYEQYF.